This T cell receptor (beta chain) came from a study of blood T cells in healthy people across ages. Study-wide points: The study lacked donor CMV status, which possibly confounded expanded clonotype changes.

The trim removed 4 bases at V and 5 bases at J, leaving 8 bases unmatched. The CDR3 has 16 amino acids. Germline CDR1 is SGHRS and CDR2 is YFSETQ. A sample-barcoded 5' primer and a J-beta primer mix were used in a second PCR of roughly 7 to 12 cycles. TCRdb re-called the 5' RACE reads through MiXCR, storing one row per CDR3 protein. The table lists roughly 2 million distinct CDR3 sequences, 40% to 55% of them singletons. Comments on this clonotype: Its target is not known.

The J gene is TRBJ2-5, the V gene TRBV5-1, with 13 positions matching TRBD2. The sample consisted of blood. This clonotype was obtained from a middle-aged woman in good health. CDR3 amino acids: CASSDTSGGAGETQYF. CDR3 nucleotides: TGCGCCAGCAGCGACACTAGCGGGGGGGCCGGGGAGACCCAGTACTTC.